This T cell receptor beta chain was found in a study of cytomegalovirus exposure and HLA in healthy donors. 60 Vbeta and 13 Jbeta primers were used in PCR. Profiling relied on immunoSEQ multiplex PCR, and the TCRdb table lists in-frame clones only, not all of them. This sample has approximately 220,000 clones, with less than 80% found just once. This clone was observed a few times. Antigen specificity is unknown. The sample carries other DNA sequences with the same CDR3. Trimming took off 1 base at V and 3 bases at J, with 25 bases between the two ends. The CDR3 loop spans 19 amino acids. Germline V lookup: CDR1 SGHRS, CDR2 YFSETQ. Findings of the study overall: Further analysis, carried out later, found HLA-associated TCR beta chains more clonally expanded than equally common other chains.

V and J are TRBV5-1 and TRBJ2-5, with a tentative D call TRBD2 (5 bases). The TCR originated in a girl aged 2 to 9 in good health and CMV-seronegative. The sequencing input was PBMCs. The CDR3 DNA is TGCGCCAGCAGCTTGTATAGGGTGGGGTCGGGGAGTTTGAAAGAGACCCAGTACTTC. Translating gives CASSLYRVGSGSLKETQYF.